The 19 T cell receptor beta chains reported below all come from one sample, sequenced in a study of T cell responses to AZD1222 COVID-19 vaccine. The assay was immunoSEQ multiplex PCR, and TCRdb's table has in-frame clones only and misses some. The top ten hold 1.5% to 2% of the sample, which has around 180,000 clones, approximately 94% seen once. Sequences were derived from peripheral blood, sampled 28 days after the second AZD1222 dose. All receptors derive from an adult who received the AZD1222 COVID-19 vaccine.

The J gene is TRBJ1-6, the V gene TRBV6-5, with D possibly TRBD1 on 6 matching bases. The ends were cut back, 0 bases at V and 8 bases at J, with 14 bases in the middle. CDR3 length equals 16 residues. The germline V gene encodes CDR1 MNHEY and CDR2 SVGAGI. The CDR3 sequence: CASSYSGRGSYSPLHF. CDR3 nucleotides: TGTGCCAGCAGTTACTCGGGCAGGGGTTCATATTCACCCCTCCACTTT.

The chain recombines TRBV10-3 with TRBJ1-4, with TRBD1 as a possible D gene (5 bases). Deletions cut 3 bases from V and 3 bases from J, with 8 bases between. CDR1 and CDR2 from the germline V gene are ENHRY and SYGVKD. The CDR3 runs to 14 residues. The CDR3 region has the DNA TGTGCCATCAGTGAAAGGGGAGCTAATGAAAAACTGTTTTTT. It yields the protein CAISERGANEKLFF.

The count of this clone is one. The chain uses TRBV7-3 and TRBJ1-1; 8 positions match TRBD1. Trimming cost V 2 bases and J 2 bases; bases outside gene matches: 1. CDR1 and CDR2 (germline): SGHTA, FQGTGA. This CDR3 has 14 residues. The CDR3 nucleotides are TGTGCCAGCAGCTTAGGACAGGGTAACACTGAAGCTTTCTTT. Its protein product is CASSLGQGNTEAFF.

CDR3 loop: CASSVGSSGANVLTF. CDR3 DNA sequence: TGTGCCAGCAGCGTTGGGTCCTCTGGGGCCAACGTCCTGACTTTC. This chain connects TRBV9 to TRBJ2-6; D not resolved. Germline V CDR1 and CDR2: SGDLS, YYNGEE. CDR3 size: 15 residues. V was trimmed by 2 bases and J by 0 bases, leaving 6 bases between them.

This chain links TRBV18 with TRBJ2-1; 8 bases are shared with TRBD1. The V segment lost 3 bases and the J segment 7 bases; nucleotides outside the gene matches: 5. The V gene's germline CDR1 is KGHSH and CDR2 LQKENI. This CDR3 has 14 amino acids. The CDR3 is CASSPSQGANEQFF. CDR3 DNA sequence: TGTGCCAGCTCACCGAGTCAGGGGGCAAATGAGCAGTTCTTC.

CDR3 protein: CATSDEQGDYGYTF. The CDR3 region has the DNA TGTGCCACCAGTGATGAACAGGGGGACTATGGCTACACCTTC. The chain carries TRBV24-1 and TRBJ1-2; TRBD1 matches at 8 bases. The CDR3 sequence is 14 residues long. Germline V gene lookup returns CDR1 KGHDR and CDR2 SFDVKD. The V segment lost 3 bases and the J segment 3 bases; nucleotides outside the gene matches: 2.

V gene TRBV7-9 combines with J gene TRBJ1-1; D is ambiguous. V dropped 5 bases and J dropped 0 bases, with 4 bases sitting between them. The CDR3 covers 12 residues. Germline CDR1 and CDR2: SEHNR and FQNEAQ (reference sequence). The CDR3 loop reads CASSRLNTEAFF. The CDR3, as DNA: TGTGCCAGCAGCCGACTGAACACTGAAGCTTTCTTT.

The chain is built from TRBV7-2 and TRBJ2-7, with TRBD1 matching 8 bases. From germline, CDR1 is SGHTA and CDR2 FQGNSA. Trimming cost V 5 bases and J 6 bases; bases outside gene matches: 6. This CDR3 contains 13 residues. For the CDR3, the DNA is TGTGCCAGCAGCCAGGACAGGGCGCGCGAGCAGTACTTC. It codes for CASSQDRAREQYF.

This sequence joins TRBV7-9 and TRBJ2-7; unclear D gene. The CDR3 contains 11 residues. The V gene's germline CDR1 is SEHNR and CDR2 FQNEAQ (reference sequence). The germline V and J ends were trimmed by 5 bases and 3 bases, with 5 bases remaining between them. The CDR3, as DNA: TGTGCCAGCAGCAAGGACTACGAGCAGTACTTC. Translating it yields CASSKDYEQYF.

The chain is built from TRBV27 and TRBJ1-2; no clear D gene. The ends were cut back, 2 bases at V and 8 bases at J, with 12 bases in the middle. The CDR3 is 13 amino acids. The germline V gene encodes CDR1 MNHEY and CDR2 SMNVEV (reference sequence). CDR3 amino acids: CASSLNSGNGYTF. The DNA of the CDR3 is TGTGCCAGCAGTTTAAATTCTGGGAACGGCTACACCTTC.

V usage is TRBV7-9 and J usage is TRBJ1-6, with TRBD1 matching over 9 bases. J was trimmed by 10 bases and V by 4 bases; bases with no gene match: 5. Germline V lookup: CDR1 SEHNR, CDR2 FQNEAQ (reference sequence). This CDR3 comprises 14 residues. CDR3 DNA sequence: TGTGCCAGCAGCTCGGGACAGGGAGAATCACCCCTCCACTTT. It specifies CASSSGQGESPLHF.

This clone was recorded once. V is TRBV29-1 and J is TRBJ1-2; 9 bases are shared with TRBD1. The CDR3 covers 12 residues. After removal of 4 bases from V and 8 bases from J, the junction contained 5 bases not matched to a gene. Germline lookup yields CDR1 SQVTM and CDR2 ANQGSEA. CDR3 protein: CSVAGQGKGYTF. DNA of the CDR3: TGCAGCGTTGCCGGACAGGGGAAGGGCTACACCTTC.

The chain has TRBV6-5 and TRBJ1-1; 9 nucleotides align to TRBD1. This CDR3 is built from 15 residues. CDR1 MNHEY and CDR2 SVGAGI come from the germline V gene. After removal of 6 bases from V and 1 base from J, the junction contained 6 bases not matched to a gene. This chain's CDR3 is CASSDPGQGNTEAFF. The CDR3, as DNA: TGTGCCAGCAGCGATCCGGGACAGGGGAACACTGAAGCTTTCTTT.

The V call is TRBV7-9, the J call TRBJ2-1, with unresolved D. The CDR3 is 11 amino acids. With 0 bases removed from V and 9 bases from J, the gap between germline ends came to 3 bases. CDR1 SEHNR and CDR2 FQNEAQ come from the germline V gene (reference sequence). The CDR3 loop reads CASSLASEQFF. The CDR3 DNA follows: TGTGCCAGCAGCTTAGCTAGTGAGCAGTTCTTC.

The CDR3 DNA reads as TGTGCCAGCAGCTTCGCGGGGTCCGGGGGCAATCAGCCCCAGCATTTT. Amino acid sequence: CASSFAGSGGNQPQHF. The rearrangement uses TRBV7-9 and TRBJ1-5; D gene uncertain. V gave up 3 bases and J gave up 2 bases, with 14 bases separating them. CDR3 size: 16 residues. Per the germline V gene, CDR1 is SEHNR and CDR2 is FQNEAQ (reference sequence). Variable domain in full (rest from reference TRBV7-9 and TRBJ1-5): DTGVSQNPRHKITKRGQNVTFRCDPISEHNRLYWYRQTLGQGPEFLTYFQNEAQLEKSRLLSDRFSAERPKGSFSTLEIQRTEQGDSAMYLCASSFAGSGGNQPQHFGDGTRLSIL.

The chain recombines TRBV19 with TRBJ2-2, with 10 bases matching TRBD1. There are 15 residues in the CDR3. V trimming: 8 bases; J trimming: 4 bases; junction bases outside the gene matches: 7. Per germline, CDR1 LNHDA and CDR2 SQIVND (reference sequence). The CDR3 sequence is CASAPGQGSTGELFF. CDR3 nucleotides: TGTGCCAGTGCGCCGGGACAGGGGTCCACCGGGGAGCTGTTTTTT. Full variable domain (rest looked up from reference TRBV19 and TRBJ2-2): DGGITQSPKYLFRKEGQNVTLSCEQNLNHDAMYWYRQDPGQGLRLIYYSQIVNDFQKGDIAEGYSVSREKKESFPLTVTSAQKNPTAFYLCASAPGQGSTGELFFGEGSRLTVL.

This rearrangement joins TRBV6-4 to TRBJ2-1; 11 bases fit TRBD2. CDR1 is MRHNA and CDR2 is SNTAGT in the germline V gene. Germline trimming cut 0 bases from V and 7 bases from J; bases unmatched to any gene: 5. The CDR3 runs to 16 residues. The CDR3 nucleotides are TGTGCCAGCAGTGACTCGATAGCGGGGGGGCCTAATGAGCAGTTCTTC. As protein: CASSDSIAGGPNEQFF.

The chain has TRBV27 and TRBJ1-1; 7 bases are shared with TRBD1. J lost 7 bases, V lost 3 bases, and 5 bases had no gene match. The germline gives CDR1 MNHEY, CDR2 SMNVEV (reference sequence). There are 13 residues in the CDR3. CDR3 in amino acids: CASSFSRDSEAFF. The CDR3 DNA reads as TGTGCCAGCAGTTTCAGCCGGGACAGTGAAGCTTTCTTT.

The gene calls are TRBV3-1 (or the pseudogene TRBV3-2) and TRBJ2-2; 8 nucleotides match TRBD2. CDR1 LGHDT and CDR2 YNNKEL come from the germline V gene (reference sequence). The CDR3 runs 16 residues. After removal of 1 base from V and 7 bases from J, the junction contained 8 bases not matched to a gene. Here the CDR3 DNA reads TGTGCCAGCAGCCAAGTGGGTAGCGGGGCTCGCGGGGAGCTGTTTTTT. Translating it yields CASSQVGSGARGELFF.